This entry lists 25 T cell receptor beta chains sequenced from one sample in a study of blood T cell repertoires in COVID-19 (dated by TCRdb to 2018 to 2021). Receptor amplification or capture employed the immunoSEQ multiplex PCR assay. The table comes from immuneACCESS by way of TCRdb, which keeps in-frame sequences with V and J called. Part of the clones is missing from these tables; in studies checked, under half for an unresolved V gene and the rest for unknown reasons. The sample includes 63,000 or so clones, with less than 85% observed a single time. Of the sample, about 16% falls within the top ten clones. Sequenced input: peripheral blood. All receptors come from a man aged 80 or over with active COVID-19.

The V call is TRBV6-5, the J call TRBJ2-1; D is unresolved. Germline CDR1 and CDR2: MNHEY and SVGAGI. The V end was cut by 6 bases, the J end by 8 bases, with 11 bases between. The CDR3 covers 12 residues. The CDR3 sequence is CASRIVTDEQFF. The CDR3 bases are TGTGCCAGCAGGATCGTAACGGATGAGCAGTTCTTC.

CDR3 nucleotides: TGTGCCAGCAGTAGGGAGCCCGGGACAGTGAAAAACATTCAGTACTTC. Its translation: CASSREPGTVKNIQYF. The rearrangement joins TRBV5-4 to TRBJ2-4; TRBD1 matches at 7 bases. Trimming took 5 bases from V and 4 from J; bases not matched to a gene: 12. Germline values: CDR1 SGHNT, CDR2 YYREEE (reference sequence). This CDR3 has 16 amino acids.

The chain employs TRBV18 and TRBJ2-7; 7 bases align to TRBD1. After removal of 2 bases from V and 5 bases from J, the junction contained 9 bases not matched to a gene. The CDR3 runs 15 residues. Germline CDR1 reads KGHSH; CDR2 reads LQKENI. This CDR3 is CASSPRQGKAHEQYF. CDR3 nucleotide sequence: TGTGCCAGCTCACCAAGACAGGGAAAAGCTCACGAGCAGTACTTC.

Turning to this clone: One end of the junction fails to match germline, which may point to a read error. This sequence joins TRBV7-7 and TRBJ2-2; D unclear. Germline V lookup: CDR1 SSHAT, CDR2 FNYEAQ (reference sequence). The CDR3 totals 14 residues. For the CDR3, the DNA is TGTGCTAGCAGCTTAAGTCCCGGGACCGGGGAGCTGTTTTTT. This codes for CASSLSPGTGELFF.

The genes are TRBV28 and TRBJ1-5; TRBD1 is a possible D gene (6 bases). The V and J ends lost 3 bases and 7 bases respectively, with 13 bases between them. The germline gives CDR1 MDHEN, CDR2 SYDVKM. The CDR3 contains 14 residues. The CDR3 spells CASSFLTGIQPQHF. CDR3 nucleotides: TGTGCCAGCAGTTTCCTGACAGGAATACAGCCCCAGCATTTT.

This clone was counted a single time. The V gene is TRBV6-1, the J gene TRBJ2-4; 14 nucleotides agree with TRBD2. Germline CDR1 and CDR2: MNHNS and SASEGT. V dropped 3 bases and J dropped 7; count of bases not matched to a gene: 5. This CDR3 is built from 16 residues. In DNA, the CDR3 is TGTGCCAGCAGTGAGACTAGCGGGAGGGCCGGGAACATTCAGTACTTC. Amino acids: CASSETSGRAGNIQYF.

The chain links TRBV19 to TRBJ2-6; D gene unclear. The V gene's germline CDR1 is LNHDA and CDR2 SQIVND (reference sequence). The CDR3 is 15 residues long. The V and J ends lost 4 bases and 2 bases respectively, with 9 bases between them. The CDR3, as DNA: TGTGCCAGTAGTACCTTTCAGGCTGGGGCCAACGTCCTGACTTTC. As protein: CASSTFQAGANVLTF.

This sequence joins TRBV29-1 and TRBJ2-5, with D possibly matching TRBD1 (5 bases). Germline V CDR1 and CDR2: SQVTM, ANQGSEA. V lost 7 bases and J lost 4, with 16 bases in between. This CDR3 region has 13 residues. CDR3 DNA: TGCAGCGGACAACCTCCAGGGCGAGAGACCCAGTACTTC. It translates to CSGQPPGRETQYF. Supplemented by reference TRBV29-1 and TRBJ2-5, the full variable domain reads SAVISQKPSRDICQRGTSLTIQCQVDSQVTMMFWYRQQPGQSLTLIATANQGSEATYESGFVIDKFPISRPNLTFSTLTVSNMSPEDSSIYLCSGQPPGRETQYFGPGTRLLVL.

J is TRBJ2-2 and V is TRBV7-2; tentatively, D is TRBD2 (6 bases). The CDR3 spans 15 residues. Germline CDR1 is SGHTA and CDR2 is FQGNSA. V dropped 7 bases and J dropped 1 base, with 13 bases sitting between them. In DNA form, the CDR3 reads TGTGCCAGCACCATAACGGGGGTGAACACCGGGGAGCTGTTTTTT. This encodes CASTITGVNTGELFF.

The chain carries TRBV5-4 and TRBJ1-5; 9 bases are a match to TRBD1. The CDR3 covers 17 residues. Germline V gives CDR1 SGHNT, CDR2 YYREEE (reference sequence). V was pared by 6 bases and J by 0 bases, with 10 bases of the junction left unmatched. This CDR3 reads CASTSGQGLSSNQPQHF. The CDR3 nucleotides are TGTGCCAGCACCTCGGGACAGGGACTGAGTAGCAATCAGCCCCAGCATTTT.

The gene calls are TRBV7-8 and TRBJ2-2, with a weak D call TRBD2 (6 bases). This CDR3 contains 16 residues. V was trimmed by 4 bases and J by 2 bases, leaving 14 bases between them. Germline assignment: CDR1 SGHVS and CDR2 FQNEAQ. The CDR3 sequence: CASSSRDSINTGELFF. CDR3 coding DNA: TGTGCCAGCAGCTCACGGGACTCGATTAACACCGGGGAGCTGTTTTTT.

The chain uses TRBV19 and TRBJ2-1, with TRBD1 matching over 9 bases. Germline V gene sequence: CDR1 LNHDA, CDR2 SQIVND (reference sequence). V gave up 1 base and J gave up 10 bases; unmatched junction bases: 11. The CDR3 spans 16 residues. CDR3 DNA: TGTGCCAGTAGTATAGTAGGGGGACAGGGTAGGGCGGAGCAGTTCTTC. It translates to CASSIVGGQGRAEQFF.

The chain employs TRBV7-7 and TRBJ2-1; 12 bases agree with TRBD2. The CDR3 totals 15 residues. From germline, CDR1 is SSHAT and CDR2 FNYEAQ (reference sequence). The junction had 2 bases not matched to a gene; V was cut back by 4 bases and J by 4 bases. The CDR3 DNA sequence: TGTGCCAGCAGCTCTAGCGGGGGGGCATACAATGAGCAGTTCTTC. Translated, it gives CASSSSGGAYNEQFF.

This chain uses TRBV30 with TRBJ1-2; 12 nucleotides agree with TRBD1. This CDR3 has 12 amino acids. CDR1 is GTSNPN and CDR2 is SVGIG in the germline V gene (reference sequence). The CDR3 DNA sequence: TGTGCGGAGTGTGGGACAGGGGGCCACTACACCTTC. Its translation is CAECGTGGHYTF. Combining the CDR3 with reference TRBV30 and TRBJ1-2 gives the whole variable domain SQTIHQWPATLVQPVGSPLSLECTVEGTSNPNLYWYRQAAGRGLQLLFYSVGIGQISSEVPQNLSASRPQDRQFILSSKKLLLSDSGFYLCAECGTGGHYTFGSGTRLTVV.

The V gene is TRBV3-1 (or the pseudogene TRBV3-2), the J gene TRBJ2-3, with TRBD1 matching 9 bases. The V gene's germline CDR1 is LGHDT and CDR2 YNNKEL (reference sequence). J gave up 5 bases and V 5 bases, and 5 bases lay outside the gene matches. The CDR3 extends over 14 amino acids. CDR3 region: CASSTTGGLDTQYF. CDR3 sequence (DNA): TGTGCCAGCAGCACGACAGGGGGTCTAGATACGCAGTATTTT.

This clone was seen once. One end of the junction fails to match germline, which may point to a read error. The chain combines TRBV9 with TRBJ2-1, with 11 bases fitting TRBD2. Germline values: CDR1 SGDLS, CDR2 YYNGEE. The CDR3 is made up of 13 amino acids. The CDR3 reads CAGSVASGGKQFF. The CDR3 DNA reads as TGTGCCGGCAGCGTGGCTAGCGGGGGGAAGCAGTTCTTC. Looking up the rest from reference TRBV9 and TRBJ2-1 gives the full variable domain: DSGVTQTPKHLITATGQRVTLRCSPRSGDLSVYWYQQSLDQGLQFLIQYYNGEERAKGNILERFSAQQFPDLHSELNLSSLELGDSALYFCAGSVASGGKQFFGPGTRLTVL.

This clone was found a few times. The rearrangement joins TRBV19 to TRBJ1-5, with TRBD1 as a possible D gene (5 bases). Trimming took off 3 bases at V and 1 base at J, with 13 bases between the two ends. The germline CDR1 and CDR2 sequences are LNHDA and SQIVND (reference sequence). The CDR3 totals 16 residues. The CDR3 spells CASSMAGTLSNQPQHF. CDR3 DNA sequence: TGTGCCAGTAGTATGGCAGGGACTCTAAGCAATCAGCCCCAGCATTTT. The variable domain in full, completed from reference TRBV19 and TRBJ1-5, reads DGGITQSPKYLFRKEGQNVTLSCEQNLNHDAMYWYRQDPGQGLRLIYYSQIVNDFQKGDIAEGYSVSREKKESFPLTVTSAQKNPTAFYLCASSMAGTLSNQPQHFGDGTRLSIL.

The chain employs TRBV9 and TRBJ1-1; D possibly corresponds to TRBD1 (5 bases). The CDR3 contains 15 residues. V gave up 0 bases and J gave up 1 base, with 10 bases separating them. Per the germline V gene, CDR1 is SGDLS and CDR2 is YYNGEE. The CDR3 loop reads CASSVVGQQNTEAFF. Written as DNA, the CDR3 is TGTGCCAGCAGCGTAGTTGGACAACAGAACACTGAAGCTTTCTTT.

J is TRBJ1-2 and V is TRBV28; tentative D call: TRBD1 (6 bases). V lost 5 bases and J 8 bases, leaving 12 bases between the germline ends. Germline CDR1 reads MDHEN; CDR2 reads SYDVKM. The CDR3 has 12 residues. CDR3 region: CASSRPGGGYTF. The CDR3 nucleotides are TGTGCCAGCAGTCGTCCGGGGGGCGGCTACACCTTC.

The chain uses TRBV5-1 and TRBJ2-3; maybe TRBD1 (5 bases). Germline CDR1 SGHRS, CDR2 YFSETQ. CDR3 length equals 19 residues. V was cut by 4 bases and J by 0 bases, with 24 bases left in between. CDR3 DNA: TGCGCCAGCAGCCCCCCCCCGACGGCAGACAGCCATAGCACAGATACGCAGTATTTT. Protein product: CASSPPPTADSHSTDTQYF.

To note about this clone: This specimen includes other DNA sequences encoding the same CDR3. The chain carries TRBV6-5 and TRBJ2-7; tentatively, D is TRBD2 (5 bases). The CDR3 is 13 amino acids. V was pared by 8 bases and J by 0 bases, with 11 bases between. CDR1 is MNHEY, CDR2 SVGAGI, per germline. As DNA, the CDR3 is TGTGCCAGCCGAGCGGCTAGCTCCTACGAGCAGTACTTC. It is translated as CASRAASSYEQYF.

V is TRBV7-9 and J is TRBJ2-4; TRBD2 might be the D (5 bases). V was trimmed by 5 bases and J by 0 bases, leaving 14 bases between them. Per germline, CDR1 SEHNR and CDR2 FQNEAQ (reference sequence). CDR3 length equals 16 residues. CDR3 in amino acids: CASSPGLAIAKNIQYF. The DNA of the CDR3 is TGTGCCAGCAGCCCAGGTCTAGCTATAGCCAAAAACATTCAGTACTTC.

This clone was counted only a few times. The chain joins TRBV4-1 to TRBJ2-2; D might be TRBD1 (5 bases). This CDR3 region has 15 residues. The V end lost 3 bases, the J end lost 3 bases, and 11 bases lay between the germline ends. CDR1 is MGHRA, CDR2 YSYEKL, per germline. The CDR3 DNA follows: TGCGCCAGCAGCCACGGAGACAGCTACACCGGGGAGCTGTTTTTT. Residues: CASSHGDSYTGELFF.

The chain joins TRBV19 to TRBJ2-7; TRBD1 aligns across 9 bases. The germline CDR1 and CDR2 sequences are LNHDA and SQIVND (reference sequence). V shed 6 bases, J shed 7 bases, and the junction held 13 bases outside the gene matches. This CDR3 comprises 15 residues. Here the CDR3 DNA reads TGTGCCAGTAGCCAAGGTGGGACAGGGTCTCGGGAGCAGTACTTC. Translation gives CASSQGGTGSREQYF. Combining the CDR3 with reference TRBV19 and TRBJ2-7 gives the whole variable domain DGGITQSPKYLFRKEGQNVTLSCEQNLNHDAMYWYRQDPGQGLRLIYYSQIVNDFQKGDIAEGYSVSREKKESFPLTVTSAQKNPTAFYLCASSQGGTGSREQYFGPGTRLTVT.

The V gene is TRBV10-3, the J gene TRBJ1-5, with TRBD1 identical over 9 bases. CDR3 length: 14 residues. Germline CDR1 is ENHRY and CDR2 is SYGVKD. The J segment lost 6 bases and the V segment lost 7 bases, leaving 7 bases of the junction unmatched. In DNA, the CDR3 is TGTGCCATCAAAAGGGACAGGGACTCTCAGCCCCAGCATTTT. It translates to CAIKRDRDSQPQHF.